Listed here is a single T cell receptor (beta chain). The antigen remains undetermined. Other DNA sequences from this sample encode an identical CDR3 as well. The sample comes from a study of cytomegalovirus exposure and HLA in healthy donors. Study observations and caveats: Most TCR sequences proved rare, with some public TCRs found in many donors. One later analysis, an examination of the roughly 130 validation repertoires, found that first-cohort TCR clusters tended to co-occur in them. A classifier reportedly called cytomegalovirus status with high sensitivity and specificity.

This table comes from immunoSEQ multiplex PCR, and its TCRdb copy is limited to in-frame clones, with some not included. The table lists about 170,000 clones, under 90% of them singletons. Germline loops: CDR1 SGDLS, CDR2 YYNGEE. The CDR3 is 16 residues long. V was pared by 0 bases and J by 0 bases, with 3 bases of the junction left unmatched. This TCR was sampled from a young man in good health and CMV-seropositive. The chain recombines TRBV9 with TRBJ2-3; TRBD2 matches 8 bases. Sequencing used PBMCs. The DNA of the CDR3 is TGTGCCAGCAGCGTAGGCACTAGCGGTAGCACAGATACGCAGTATTTT. It translates to CASSVGTSGSTDTQYF.